The 32 T cell receptor beta chains below were found in one sample sequenced in a study of blood T cell repertoires in COVID-19. TCRdb's table, derived via immunoSEQ multiplex PCR, lists solely in-frame clones and lacks some. The sample carries 140,000 to 150,000 clones, 87% recorded once. Material for sequencing was PBMCs or T cells enriched from blood (not recorded which). The receptor source for this set is a man aged 55 to 70 who had recovered from COVID-19.

This chain joins TRBV5-4 and TRBJ2-7, with D tentatively TRBD1 (6 bases). The V end lost 1 base, the J end lost 0 bases, and 8 bases lay between the germline ends. Per germline, CDR1 SGHNT and CDR2 YYREEE (reference sequence). This CDR3 has 14 residues. CDR3 nucleotide sequence: TGTGCCAGCAGCTTGAAAGGGGGCTCCTACGAGCAGTACTTC. This gives the protein CASSLKGGSYEQYF.

The chain combines TRBV6-5 with TRBJ2-7; 7 bases agree with TRBD1. CDR3 length: 15 residues. Trimming at V came to 7 bases and at J to 2 bases, leaving 11 bases not matched to a gene. CDR1 MNHEY and CDR2 SVGAGI come from the germline V gene. For the CDR3, the DNA is TGTGCCAGCACCCCCCCTGGGACAGAGGCCTACGAGCAGTACTTC. This encodes CASTPPGTEAYEQYF.

This chain links TRBV19 with TRBJ2-7, with a tentative D call TRBD2 (6 bases). Looked up from germline, CDR1 is LNHDA and CDR2 is SQIVND (reference sequence). This CDR3 is built from 14 residues. V lost 3 bases to trimming and J lost 6 bases, with 15 bases between them. The CDR3 protein is CASSMRFGSIEQYF. In DNA, the CDR3 is TGTGCCAGTAGTATGAGATTCGGGAGTATCGAGCAGTACTTC. Drawing the rest from reference TRBV19 and TRBJ2-7, the complete variable domain is DGGITQSPKYLFRKEGQNVTLSCEQNLNHDAMYWYRQDPGQGLRLIYYSQIVNDFQKGDIAEGYSVSREKKESFPLTVTSAQKNPTAFYLCASSMRFGSIEQYFGPGTRLTVT.

The chain recombines TRBV5-5 with TRBJ2-2; D possibly corresponds to TRBD1 (6 bases). The CDR3 loop spans 14 amino acids. Deletions cut 0 bases from V and 6 bases from J, with 9 bases between. Germline V gene data show CDR1 as SGHKS and CDR2 as YYEKEE (reference sequence). The DNA for the CDR3 is TGTGCCAGCAGCTTGGCAGGGGTGTCCGGGGAGCTGTTTTTT. Translated, it gives CASSLAGVSGELFF.

This clone came up once. This chain uses TRBV7-6 with TRBJ2-2; D might be TRBD1 (6 bases). This CDR3 region has 15 residues. V was cut by 5 bases and J by 0 bases, with 10 bases left in between. CDR1 and CDR2 (germline): SGHVS, FNYEAQ. CDR3 DNA sequence: TGTGCCAGCAGCCCGGGACAAGCGAACACCGGGGAGCTGTTTTTT. This gives the protein CASSPGQANTGELFF.

To note about this clone: This same CDR3 is encoded by further DNA sequences in the sample. The chain joins TRBV11-2 to TRBJ1-1; D is perhaps TRBD1 (5 bases). Trimming removed 0 bases at V and 4 bases at J, with 9 bases between. The CDR3 sequence is 14 residues long. CDR1 is SGHAT and CDR2 is FQNNGV in the germline V gene. The CDR3, as DNA: TGTGCCAGCAGCTTAGAGAGGGGAGGCACTGAAGCTTTCTTT. This encodes CASSLERGGTEAFF.

A few counts support this clone. The J gene is TRBJ2-7, the V gene TRBV2, with 12 bases aligning to TRBD2. The CDR3 extends over 14 amino acids. CDR1 is SNHLY, CDR2 FYNNEI, per germline. V was clipped by 8 bases and J by 2 bases; unmatched bases: 4. In DNA, the CDR3 is TGTGCCAGCCGCCTAGCGGGAGGGGCCTACGAGCAGTACTTC. This gives the protein CASRLAGGAYEQYF.

The chain joins TRBV5-4 to TRBJ2-1, with 8 bases that match TRBD2. The CDR3 has 16 amino acids. The junction had 6 bases not matched to a gene; V was cut back by 4 bases and J by 0 bases. Per the germline V gene, CDR1 is SGHNT and CDR2 is YYREEE (reference sequence). CDR3 bases: TGTGCCAGCAGCAAGCCCCGGGGGGGCTCCTACAATGAGCAGTTCTTC. As protein: CASSKPRGGSYNEQFF.

The V call is TRBV19, the J call TRBJ2-1; TRBD2 might be the D (7 bases). The germline V and J ends were trimmed by 4 bases and 5 bases, with 18 bases remaining between them. Germline V CDR1 and CDR2: LNHDA, SQIVND (reference sequence). CDR3 length: 16 residues. The CDR3 nucleotides read TGTGCCAGTAGTACTCCGGGGGGCGGGATGAACAATGAGCAGTTCTTC. The encoded protein is CASSTPGGGMNNEQFF.

The chain employs TRBV2 and TRBJ2-3; D gene uncertain. The germline V and J ends were trimmed by 5 bases and 2 bases, with 2 bases remaining between them. CDR1 is SNHLY and CDR2 is FYNNEI in the germline V gene. The CDR3 extends over 11 amino acids. CDR3 bases: TGTGCCAGCAGTTACACAGATACGCAGTATTTT. It codes for CASSYTDTQYF.

The chain joins TRBV27 to TRBJ2-7; the match to TRBD2 covers 15 bases. The V and J ends lost 2 bases and 3 bases, in that order; junction bases with no gene match: 8. Germline V gives CDR1 MNHEY, CDR2 SMNVEV (reference sequence). The CDR3 is made up of 18 amino acids. CDR3 in DNA: TGTGCCAGCAGTTTACGGGGGACTAGCGGGAGGTTGAGCTACGAGCAGTACTTC. Translating it yields CASSLRGTSGRLSYEQYF.

The chain uses TRBV18 and TRBJ2-2; 8 nucleotides line up with TRBD1. Germline assignment: CDR1 KGHSH and CDR2 LQKENI. The CDR3 consists of 15 residues. V lost 4 bases and J lost 2; bases outside the gene matches: 3. Written as DNA, the CDR3 is TGTGCCAGCTCACTACAGGGGGTAAACACCGGGGAGCTGTTTTTT. Encoded protein: CASSLQGVNTGELFF.

The chain combines TRBV15 with TRBJ2-7; maybe TRBD1 (6 bases). The germline gives CDR1 LNHNV, CDR2 YYDKDF (reference sequence). The CDR3 is 12 amino acids. Deletions cut 5 bases from V and 4 bases from J, with 9 bases between. CDR3 in amino acids: CATSPRGYEQYF. The CDR3 DNA follows: TGTGCCACCAGCCCGAGGGGGTACGAGCAGTACTTC.

This chain joins TRBV10-3 and TRBJ2-7; D is possibly TRBD2 (6 bases). CDR1 and CDR2 (germline): ENHRY, SYGVKD. Trimming left V 3 bases short and J 2 bases short, with 14 bases between. CDR3 size: 15 residues. CDR3 protein: CAISDQTGETYEQYF. Here the CDR3 DNA reads TGTGCCATCAGTGATCAGACGGGAGAGACCTACGAGCAGTACTTC.

The chain couples TRBV7-9 to TRBJ1-2, with 9 positions matching TRBD1. J gave up 6 bases and V 3 bases, and 11 bases lay outside the gene matches. Germline values: CDR1 SEHNR, CDR2 FQNEAQ (reference sequence). The CDR3 covers 16 residues. As DNA, the CDR3 is TGTGCCAGCAGCTTCGGTGGCCAACAGGGGGCGGATGGCTACACCTTC. This gives the protein CASSFGGQQGADGYTF.

The chain carries TRBV5-8 and TRBJ2-2; 7 bases align to TRBD1. V trimming: 4 bases; J trimming: 2 bases; junction bases outside the gene matches: 5. CDR1 and CDR2 (germline): SGHTS, YDEGEE. This CDR3 spans 15 amino acids. Here the CDR3 reads CASSRGQLNTGELFF. In DNA form, the CDR3 reads TGTGCCAGCAGCCGGGGACAGCTTAACACCGGGGAGCTGTTTTTT.

This clone was detected once. This chain connects TRBV7-9 to TRBJ2-6, with no clear D. CDR1 and CDR2 from the germline V gene are SEHNR and FQNEAQ (reference sequence). V was clipped by 8 bases and J by 0 bases, with 11 bases between them. This CDR3 is built from 15 residues. The CDR3 DNA sequence: TGTGCCAGCTTCGACACTTTCTCTGGGGCCAACGTCCTGACTTTC. Translated: CASFDTFSGANVLTF.

The genes are TRBV5-6 and TRBJ2-1; 8 positions match TRBD2. The V segment lost 4 bases and the J segment 8 bases; nucleotides outside the gene matches: 5. This CDR3 is 13 amino acids long. Germline V gives CDR1 SGHDT, CDR2 YYEEEE. The CDR3 protein is CASSRYGGDEQFF. As DNA, the CDR3 is TGTGCCAGCAGCCGCTACGGGGGGGATGAGCAGTTCTTC.

The chain couples TRBV18 to TRBJ1-6, with TRBD1 matching 7 bases. Germline CDR1 KGHSH, CDR2 LQKENI. V shed 8 bases and J 6 bases; nucleotides not matched to a gene: 4. The CDR3 is made up of 13 amino acids. The CDR3 reads CASATGPNSPLHF. The CDR3 region has the DNA TGTGCCAGCGCGACAGGGCCTAATTCACCCCTCCACTTT.

The J gene is TRBJ2-5, the V gene TRBV11-2; TRBD1 matches at 8 bases. The ends lost 0 bases at V and 7 bases at J; junction bases unmatched: 10. CDR3 size: 16 residues. CDR1 is SGHAT, CDR2 FQNNGV, per germline. The CDR3 nucleotides read TGTGCCAGCAGCTTAGATCACCCCCGAGGGACAGGGACCCAGTACTTC. Translating it yields CASSLDHPRGTGTQYF.

This chain links TRBV6-5 with TRBJ1-5; possible D gene TRBD1, 5 bases. V gave up 6 bases and J gave up 5 bases, with 14 bases separating them. This CDR3 contains 14 residues. Germline V gives CDR1 MNHEY, CDR2 SVGAGI. The CDR3, as DNA: TGTGCCAGCAGCTCTACAGGACCGCATCAGCCCCAGCATTTT. It codes for CASSSTGPHQPQHF.

The V call is TRBV2, the J call TRBJ1-5; 9 nucleotides align to TRBD1. After removal of 7 bases from V and 6 bases from J, the junction contained 10 bases not matched to a gene. Germline loops: CDR1 SNHLY, CDR2 FYNNEI. The CDR3 consists of 15 residues. The DNA for the CDR3 is TGTGCCAGCAACCTCGGACAGGGGCATGGTCAGCCCCAGCATTTT. Translation: CASNLGQGHGQPQHF.

This clone was picked up one time. V usage is TRBV5-6 and J usage is TRBJ1-1, with TRBD1 matching over 7 bases. V trimming: 4 bases; J trimming: 5 bases; junction bases outside the gene matches: 14. CDR1 and CDR2 from the germline V gene are SGHDT and YYEEEE. The CDR3 runs to 16 residues. The CDR3 sequence: CASSGRQGIGGTEAFF. The DNA for the CDR3 is TGTGCCAGCAGCGGGAGACAGGGCATCGGGGGAACTGAAGCTTTCTTT.

Turning to this clone: The junction departs from germline at one end; a sequencing error may be responsible. This chain joins TRBV5-8 and TRBJ2-1; 8 positions agree with TRBD2. Germline assignment: CDR1 SGHTS and CDR2 YDEGEE. This CDR3 contains 15 residues. CDR3 bases: TGTGCCAGCACCTTGCTACTAGCGGTTAGCAATGAGCAGTTCTTC. It specifies CASTLLLAVSNEQFF.

The chain links TRBV5-1 to TRBJ1-4, with 9 positions matching TRBD1. With 6 bases clipped from V and 5 bases from J, the junction kept 11 bases outside the gene matches. CDR3 size: 16 residues. Germline CDR1 and CDR2: SGHRS and YFSETQ. The CDR3 coding sequence is TGCGCCAGCAAACAGGGGGCCCTGATTCAAAATGAAAAACTGTTTTTT. Amino acids: CASKQGALIQNEKLFF. The entire variable domain, with the rest obtained from reference TRBV5-1 and TRBJ1-4, is as follows: KAGVTQTPRYLIKTRGQQVTLSCSPISGHRSVSWYQQTPGQGLQFLFEYFSETQRNKGNFPGRFSGRQFSNSRSEMNVSTLELGDSALYLCASKQGALIQNEKLFFGSGTQLSVL.

The chain has TRBV19 and TRBJ2-1, with TRBD1 matching over 8 bases. J lost 3 bases, V lost 9 bases, and 1 base had no gene match. Germline-derived CDR1 and CDR2 are LNHDA and SQIVND (reference sequence). The CDR3 has 12 residues. CDR3 sequence (DNA): TGTGCCAGCACAGGGGGCTACAATGAGCAGTTCTTC. Translated: CASTGGYNEQFF.

The rearrangement links TRBV5-4 to TRBJ2-5; 10 nucleotides align to TRBD2. Losses at the gene ends were 3 bases for V and 4 bases for J; bases not matched to a gene: 15. The germline gives CDR1 SGHNT, CDR2 YYREEE (reference sequence). The CDR3 extends over 18 amino acids. The CDR3 DNA is TGTGCCAGCAGCTCCCCGAGTGCTAGCGGGGGTCTGAGAGAGACCCAGTACTTC. Translation gives CASSSPSASGGLRETQYF.

V is TRBV29-1 and J is TRBJ1-1; 9 nucleotides agree with TRBD1. The CDR3 sequence is 11 residues long. Germline loops: CDR1 SQVTM, CDR2 ANQGSEA. The ends lost 6 bases at V and 8 bases at J; junction bases unmatched: 4. CDR3: CSVEGQGEAFF. DNA for the CDR3: TGCAGCGTGGAGGGACAGGGCGAAGCTTTCTTT.

The J gene is TRBJ1-4, the V gene TRBV5-3; possibly TRBD1 for D (5 bases). TRBV5-3 is known as an ORF, though its function is uncertain. The V and J ends lost 0 bases and 5 bases respectively, with 5 bases between them. This CDR3 has 13 residues. CDR3 sequence reads: CARSLGQNEKLFF. CDR3 DNA: TGTGCCAGAAGCTTGGGACAGAATGAAAAACTGTTTTTT.

The chain employs TRBV9 and TRBJ2-2; D is unresolved. The CDR3 has 16 amino acids. V was trimmed by 4 bases and J by 2 bases, leaving 15 bases between them. Looked up from germline, CDR1 is SGDLS and CDR2 is YYNGEE. CDR3 in DNA: TGTGCCAGCAGCCCCCACCTCAGGAAAAACACCGGGGAGCTGTTTTTT. As protein: CASSPHLRKNTGELFF.

The chain is built from TRBV12-3 or TRBV12-4 and TRBJ1-4, with a weak D call TRBD1 (5 bases). CDR3 length equals 13 residues. The V end lost 6 bases, the J end lost 13 bases, and 18 bases lay between the germline ends. CDR3 amino acids: CASSGTARRGLFF. CDR3 in DNA: TGTGCCAGCAGCGGGACGGCCAGGAGGGGACTGTTTTTT.

CDR3 DNA: TGTGCCAGCAGTCCTCCCCCCGTTTACTACGAGCAGTACTTC. It is translated as CASSPPPVYYEQYF. The chain couples TRBV28 to TRBJ2-7, with D uncertain. Germline CDR1 MDHEN, CDR2 SYDVKM. There are 14 residues in the CDR3. V lost 5 bases to trimming and J lost 3 bases, with 14 bases between them.